This T cell receptor beta chain came from a study of cytomegalovirus exposure and HLA in healthy donors. On this clone itself: Antigen unknown.

Study-level findings and limits: The sole available immune exposure information was CMV serostatus. Overall, approximately 150 TCR beta chains were annotated as cytomegalovirus-associated. Indistinguishable V segments, including TRBV6-2 and TRBV6-3, were excluded.

Germline assignment: CDR1 SGHDT and CDR2 YYEEEE. Trimming at V came to 4 bases and at J to 7 bases, leaving 8 bases not matched to a gene. CDR3 size: 14 residues. Use of 60 Vbeta and 13 Jbeta primers characterized the PCR. Method: immunoSEQ multiplex PCR; TCRdb's copy keeps in-frame clones and lacks some. The sample contains approximately 110,000 clones, 77% of which appear only once. The sequencing input was PBMCs. This rearrangement joins TRBV5-6 to TRBJ1-5, with TRBD1 identical over 7 bases. The clonotype comes from a woman aged 40-49 years in good health and CMV-seropositive. CDR3 coding DNA: TGTGCCAGCAGCAGTAAGGGGGCAGAACAGCCCCAGCATTTT. As protein: CASSSKGAEQPQHF.